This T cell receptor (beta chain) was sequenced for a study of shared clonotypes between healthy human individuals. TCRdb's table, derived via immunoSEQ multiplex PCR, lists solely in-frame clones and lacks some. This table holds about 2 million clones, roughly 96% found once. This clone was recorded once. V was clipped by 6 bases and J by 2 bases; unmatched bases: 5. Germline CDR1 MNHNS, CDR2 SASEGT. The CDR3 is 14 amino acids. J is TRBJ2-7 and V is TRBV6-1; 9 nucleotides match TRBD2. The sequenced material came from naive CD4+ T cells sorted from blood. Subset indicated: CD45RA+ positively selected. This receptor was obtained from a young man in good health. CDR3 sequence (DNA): TGTGCCAGCAGGACAAGCGGGGGGACCTACGAGCAGTACTTC. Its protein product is CASRTSGGTYEQYF.